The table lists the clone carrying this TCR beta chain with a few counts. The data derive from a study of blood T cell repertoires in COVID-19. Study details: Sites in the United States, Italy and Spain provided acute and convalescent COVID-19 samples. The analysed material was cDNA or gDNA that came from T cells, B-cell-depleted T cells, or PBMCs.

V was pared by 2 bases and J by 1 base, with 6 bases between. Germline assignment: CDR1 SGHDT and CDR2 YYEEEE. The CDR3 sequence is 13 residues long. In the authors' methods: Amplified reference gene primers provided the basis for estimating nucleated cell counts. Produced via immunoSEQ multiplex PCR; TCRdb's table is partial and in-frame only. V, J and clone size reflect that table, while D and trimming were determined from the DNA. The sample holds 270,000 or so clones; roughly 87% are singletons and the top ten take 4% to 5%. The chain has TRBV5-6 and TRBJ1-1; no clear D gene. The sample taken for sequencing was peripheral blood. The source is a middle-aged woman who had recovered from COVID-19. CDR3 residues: CASSFPGNTEAFF. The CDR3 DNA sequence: TGTGCCAGCAGCTTTCCGGGGAACACTGAAGCTTTCTTT. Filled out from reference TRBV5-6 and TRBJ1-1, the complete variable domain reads DAGVTQSPTHLIKTRGQQVTLRCSPKSGHDTVSWYQQALGQGPQFIFQYYEEEERQRGNFPDRFSGHQFPNYSSELNVNALLLGDSALYLCASSFPGNTEAFFGQGTRLTVV.